The 30 T cell receptor beta chains given below trace back to one sample, sequenced in a study of cytomegalovirus exposure and HLA in healthy donors. PCR amplification relied on 60 Vbeta primers (plus 13 Jbeta primers). Profiled with immunoSEQ multiplex PCR; TCRdb holds only in-frame clones, not every one. The data show over 65,000 clones, and the top ten clones hold about 4.6%. Sequencing input: PBMCs. The origin of the receptors is a man younger than 45 in good health and CMV-seronegative.

The chain employs TRBV9 and TRBJ2-1; perhaps TRBD2 as D (5 bases). The CDR3 runs to 14 residues. V lost 0 bases and J lost 6, with 10 bases in between. Germline CDR1 and CDR2: SGDLS and YYNGEE. Written as DNA, the CDR3 is TGTGCCAGCAGCGTAGGATCCGGAGGCAATGAGCAGTTCTTC. Translated: CASSVGSGGNEQFF.

The chain uses TRBV15 and TRBJ1-2, with 9 bases identical to TRBD1. CDR1 is LNHNV, CDR2 YYDKDF, per germline (reference sequence). Trimming took 11 bases from V and 9 from J; bases not matched to a gene: 13. This CDR3 has 13 amino acids. The CDR3 is CALRFGQGWRYTF. In nucleotides, the CDR3 is TGTGCCCTAAGATTCGGACAGGGGTGGCGCTACACCTTC. Supplemented by reference TRBV15 and TRBJ1-2, the full variable domain reads DAMVIQNPRYQVTQFGKPVTLSCSQTLNHNVMYWYQQKSSQAPKLLFHYYDKDFNNEADTPDNFQSRRPNTSFCFLDIRSPGLGDTAMYLCALRFGQGWRYTFGSGTRLTVV.

V usage is TRBV9 and J usage is TRBJ1-2; D not resolved. This CDR3 has 11 residues. Germline V gene data show CDR1 as SGDLS and CDR2 as YYNGEE. Between the trimmed V and J ends, which lost 5 bases and 8 bases, there was a span of 10 bases. The CDR3 loop reads CASRGGGGYTF. CDR3 coding DNA: TGTGCCAGCAGGGGAGGTGGGGGCTACACCTTC. Supplemented by reference TRBV9 and TRBJ1-2, the full variable domain reads DSGVTQTPKHLITATGQRVTLRCSPRSGDLSVYWYQQSLDQGLQFLIQYYNGEERAKGNILERFSAQQFPDLHSELNLSSLELGDSALYFCASRGGGGYTFGSGTRLTVV.

The chain carries TRBV29-1 and TRBJ1-1; TRBD1 might be the D (5 bases). V dropped 5 bases and J dropped 3 bases, with 13 bases sitting between them. The germline gives CDR1 SQVTM, CDR2 ANQGSEA. This CDR3 spans 13 amino acids. In nucleotides, the CDR3 is TGCAGCGTTTGGGACGGGGGGTACACTGAAGCTTTCTTT. Translation: CSVWDGGYTEAFF.

V and J are TRBV5-1 and TRBJ2-7; 9 bases are a match to TRBD1. The CDR3 loop spans 14 amino acids. Germline V lookup: CDR1 SGHRS, CDR2 YFSETQ. V lost 3 bases and J lost 6; bases outside the gene matches: 7. The CDR3 is CASSSGTGITEQYF. The CDR3 DNA reads TGCGCCAGCAGCTCCGGGACAGGGATCACCGAGCAGTACTTC.

V gene TRBV30 combines with J gene TRBJ2-3, with unresolved D. There are 14 residues in the CDR3. Deletions cut 0 bases from V and 0 bases from J, with 7 bases between. Germline CDR1 reads GTSNPN; CDR2 reads SVGIG (reference sequence). The CDR3 nucleotides are TGTGCCTGGAGTGTAAAGAGAAGCACAGATACGCAGTATTTT. As protein: CAWSVKRSTDTQYF.

The chain carries TRBV29-1 and TRBJ1-3; TRBD1 agrees at 8 bases. With 5 bases clipped from V and 4 bases from J, the junction kept 4 bases outside the gene matches. CDR3 length: 13 amino acids. CDR1 SQVTM and CDR2 ANQGSEA come from the germline V gene. CDR3 region: CSVHRGTGNTIYF. The CDR3 nucleotides read TGCAGCGTTCACAGGGGGACAGGAAACACCATATATTTT.

The CDR3 nucleotides are TGTGCCAGCAGCCACCGGACGGACTATCTGGGGCAGTACTTC. Translated: CASSHRTDYLGQYF. The genes are TRBV5-5 and TRBJ2-7; D may be TRBD2 (6 bases). The CDR3 is 14 amino acids. The germline CDR1 and CDR2 sequences are SGHKS and YYEKEE (reference sequence). Trimming took 4 bases from V and 9 from J, leaving 20 bases between them.

The chain links TRBV19 to TRBJ1-1; unclear D gene. The CDR3 length is 13 residues. Germline V CDR1 and CDR2: LNHDA, SQIVND (reference sequence). Trimming removed 5 bases from V and 3 bases from J, with 10 bases in between. In DNA, the CDR3 is TGTGCCAGTAGTTTTGGGAGGGACACTGAAGCTTTCTTT. Amino acid sequence: CASSFGRDTEAFF.

The rearrangement links TRBV19 to TRBJ2-1; D perhaps matches TRBD2 (6 bases). Germline V CDR1 and CDR2: LNHDA, SQIVND (reference sequence). Between the trimmed V and J ends, which lost 5 bases and 1 base, there was a span of 15 bases. CDR3 length equals 16 residues. The CDR3 DNA follows: TGTGCCAGTAGTCCTCTCCCGGAGGGATCCTACAATGAGCAGTTCTTC. This encodes CASSPLPEGSYNEQFF.

The chain employs TRBV5-1 and TRBJ1-6, with TRBD1 identical over 9 bases. The CDR3 is 15 amino acids. Germline assignment: CDR1 SGHRS and CDR2 YFSETQ. J was trimmed by 8 bases and V by 6 bases; bases with no gene match: 9. This CDR3 reads CASNPGQGRHSPLHF. DNA for the CDR3: TGCGCCAGCAACCCGGGACAGGGCCGTCATTCACCCCTCCACTTT.

J is TRBJ2-3 and V is TRBV7-3, with 9 nucleotides matching TRBD2. J was trimmed by 2 bases and V by 1 base; bases with no gene match: 10. Germline CDR1 reads SGHTA; CDR2 reads FQGTGA. The length of the CDR3 is 18 residues. The CDR3 region is CASSLSSGTSLDTDTQYF. CDR3 DNA sequence: TGTGCCAGCAGCTTAAGTTCTGGGACTAGCCTTGACACAGATACGCAGTATTTT.

This CDR3 is CASSSETGIGGYTF. The CDR3 coding sequence is TGTGCCAGCAGCTCCGAAACAGGGATCGGTGGCTACACCTTC. J is TRBJ1-2 and V is TRBV5-4, with a tentative D call TRBD1 (6 bases). Germline V gives CDR1 SGHNT, CDR2 YYREEE (reference sequence). V lost 3 bases to trimming and J lost 7 bases, with 16 bases between them. CDR3 size: 14 residues.

The chain has TRBV5-1 and TRBJ1-4; 8 bases match TRBD1. The CDR3 runs 17 residues. Germline assignment: CDR1 SGHRS and CDR2 YFSETQ. V gave up 4 bases and J gave up 8 bases; unmatched junction bases: 16. Here the CDR3 reads CASSPRDRPPYGEKLFF. For the CDR3, the DNA is TGCGCCAGCAGCCCACGGGACAGGCCTCCGTATGGGGAAAAACTGTTTTTT.

This CDR3 is CASSRDSPYEQYF. The CDR3 region has the DNA TGCGCCAGCAGCCGCGACAGCCCCTACGAGCAGTACTTC. This rearrangement joins TRBV4-1 to TRBJ2-7, with D maybe TRBD1 (5 bases). The CDR3 is 13 amino acids. Trimming cost V 4 bases and J 2 bases, with 9 bases left between them. The V gene's germline CDR1 is MGHRA and CDR2 YSYEKL.

This rearrangement joins TRBV30 to TRBJ1-1; a possible D gene is TRBD1 (5 bases). V was shortened by 5 bases and J by 3 bases, with 13 bases between the two germline ends. The CDR3 is made up of 13 amino acids. Germline values: CDR1 GTSNPN, CDR2 SVGIG (reference sequence). The CDR3 DNA reads as TGTGCCTGGGAAGACCGGGGGGACACTGAAGCTTTCTTT. Protein: CAWEDRGDTEAFF.

The chain recombines TRBV5-1 with TRBJ2-2, with D possibly TRBD1 on 6 matching bases. The germline V gene has CDR1 SGHRS and CDR2 YFSETQ. The CDR3 totals 13 residues. V lost 5 bases and J lost 10, with 15 bases in between. DNA of the CDR3: TGCGCCAGCAGTCGTCCAGGGGCGGAGGAGCTGTTTTTT. Translation: CASSRPGAEELFF.

V and J are TRBV7-3 and TRBJ2-7; weak D call: TRBD1 (6 bases). Germline CDR1 SGHTA, CDR2 FQGTGA. The V end was cut by 2 bases, the J end by 0 bases, with 11 bases between. This CDR3 comprises 15 residues. The DNA of the CDR3 is TGTGCCAGCAGCTTACAACAGGGTAGCTCCTACGAGCAGTACTTC. Encoded protein: CASSLQQGSSYEQYF.

The CDR3 reads CASSMGTSSYNEQFF. DNA for the CDR3: TGTGCCAGCTCAATGGGGACTAGCAGCTACAATGAGCAGTTCTTC. The rearrangement joins TRBV18 to TRBJ2-1; 9 bases fit TRBD2. With 5 bases clipped from V and 3 bases from J, the junction kept 5 bases outside the gene matches. Germline values: CDR1 KGHSH, CDR2 LQKENI. The CDR3 has 15 amino acids.

This chain links TRBV4-3 with TRBJ1-2; D is unresolved. The CDR3 has 15 residues. Germline CDR1 is LGHNA and CDR2 is YSLEER. Trimming shortened V by 1 base and J by 3 bases, and 12 bases separated the two germline ends. CDR3 sequence: CASSQGPRSHYGYTF. The CDR3 DNA is TGCGCCAGCAGCCAAGGTCCGAGGAGTCACTATGGCTACACCTTC.

The chain recombines TRBV30 with TRBJ2-7, with D maybe TRBD2 (5 bases). Germline loops: CDR1 GTSNPN, CDR2 SVGIG (reference sequence). This CDR3 is built from 13 residues. Trimming took 5 bases from V and 3 from J, leaving 14 bases between them. The CDR3 protein is CAWGRTLFYEQYF. As DNA, the CDR3 is TGTGCCTGGGGAAGGACTCTCTTCTACGAGCAGTACTTC.

The rearrangement links TRBV12-5 to TRBJ1-2; 12 bases fit TRBD1. Germline V gives CDR1 LGHNT, CDR2 FRNRAP. The J segment lost 3 bases and the V segment lost 0 bases, leaving 14 bases of the junction unmatched. The CDR3 length is 20 residues. The CDR3 sequence: CASGLVHWGQGASLDYGYTF. For the CDR3, the DNA is TGTGCTAGTGGTTTGGTACATTGGGGACAGGGGGCCTCATTGGACTATGGCTACACCTTC.

The chain links TRBV10-1 to TRBJ1-1; 8 bases line up with TRBD1. V lost 3 bases, J lost 1 base, and 7 bases stayed unmatched. Germline CDR1 WNHNN, CDR2 SYGVQD (reference sequence). CDR3 size: 16 residues. CDR3 sequence reads: CASSERTGRGNTEAFF. The CDR3 nucleotides are TGCGCCAGCAGTGAAAGGACAGGGAGGGGGAACACTGAAGCTTTCTTT.

Regarding this clone: Compared with germline, one end of the junction differs, possibly owing to a read error. V usage is TRBV7-7 and J usage is TRBJ2-3; 9 nucleotides align to TRBD2. This CDR3 has 16 amino acids. CDR1 is SSHAT and CDR2 is FNYEAQ in the germline V gene (reference sequence). CDR3 region: CASSLVAGASTDTQYF. The CDR3 coding sequence is TGTGCTAGCAGCTTGGTAGCGGGAGCTAGCACAGATACGCAGTATTTT.

The chain carries TRBV6-1 and TRBJ2-7; unclear D gene. With 1 base removed from V and 0 bases from J, the gap between germline ends came to 7 bases. In germline, CDR1 is MNHNS, CDR2 SASEGT. This CDR3 is built from 14 residues. DNA for the CDR3: TGTGCCAGCAGTGAAGTGCCCAGCTCCTACGAGCAGTACTTC. This gives the protein CASSEVPSSYEQYF.

The genes are TRBV7-3 and TRBJ2-5; D ambiguous. The V end was cut by 1 base, the J end by 1 base, with 4 bases between. The CDR3 extends over 13 amino acids. CDR1 SGHTA and CDR2 FQGTGA come from the germline V gene. CDR3 bases: TGTGCCAGCAGCTTAAGCGTCCAAGAGACCCAGTACTTC. Protein: CASSLSVQETQYF.

This sequence joins TRBV6-1 and TRBJ2-5; D is unresolved. CDR3 size: 12 residues. V was shortened by 8 bases and J by 5 bases, with 12 bases between the two germline ends. Per germline, CDR1 MNHNS and CDR2 SASEGT. Written as DNA, the CDR3 is TGTGCCAGCTCCTGGCGGCGGGAGACCCAGTACTTC. Protein product: CASSWRRETQYF.

The chain links TRBV10-3 to TRBJ1-3; 8 positions agree with TRBD1. Germline V CDR1 and CDR2: ENHRY, SYGVKD. V gave up 3 bases and J gave up 3 bases; unmatched junction bases: 4. This CDR3 spans 15 amino acids. CDR3 sequence reads: CAISDRGLHGNTIYF. The CDR3 region has the DNA TGTGCCATCAGTGACAGGGGGCTCCATGGAAACACCATATATTTT.

CDR3 DNA: TGTGCCAGCAGCTTCCGGACAGGGAGTTCCTACGAGCAGTACTTC. Its protein product is CASSFRTGSSYEQYF. The V and J genes are TRBV7-2 and TRBJ2-7, with 8 bases aligning to TRBD1. The length of the CDR3 is 15 residues. Per germline, CDR1 SGHTA and CDR2 FQGNSA. Trimming cost V 3 bases and J 1 base; bases outside gene matches: 5.

Considering frequency, this clone is large. This chain connects TRBV10-3 to TRBJ2-1, with D hard to call. The V and J ends lost 8 bases and 1 base respectively, with 12 bases between them. CDR1 and CDR2 from the germline V gene are ENHRY and SYGVKD. This CDR3 has 14 residues. The CDR3 coding sequence is TGTGCCATCGGAGACTCCGAATCCTACAATGAGCAGTTCTTC. Protein: CAIGDSESYNEQFF.